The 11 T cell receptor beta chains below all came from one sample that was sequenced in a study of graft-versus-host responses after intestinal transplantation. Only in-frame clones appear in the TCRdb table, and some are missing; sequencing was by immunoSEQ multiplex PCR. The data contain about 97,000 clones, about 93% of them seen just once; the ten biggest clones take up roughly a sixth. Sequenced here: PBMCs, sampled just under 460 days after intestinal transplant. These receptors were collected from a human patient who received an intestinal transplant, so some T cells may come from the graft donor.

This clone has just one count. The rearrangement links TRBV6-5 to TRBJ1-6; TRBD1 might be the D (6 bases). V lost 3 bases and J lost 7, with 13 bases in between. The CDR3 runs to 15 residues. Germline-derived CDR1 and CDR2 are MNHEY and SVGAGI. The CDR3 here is CASSYTGQPNSPLHF. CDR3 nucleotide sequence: TGTGCCAGCAGTTATACGGGACAACCAAATTCACCCCTCCACTTT.

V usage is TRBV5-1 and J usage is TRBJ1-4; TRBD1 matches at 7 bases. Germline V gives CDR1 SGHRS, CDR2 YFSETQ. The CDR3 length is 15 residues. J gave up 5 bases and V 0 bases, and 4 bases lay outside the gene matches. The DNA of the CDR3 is TGCGCCAGCAGCTTGGGGGACAGCCGGAATGAAAAACTGTTTTTT. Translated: CASSLGDSRNEKLFF.

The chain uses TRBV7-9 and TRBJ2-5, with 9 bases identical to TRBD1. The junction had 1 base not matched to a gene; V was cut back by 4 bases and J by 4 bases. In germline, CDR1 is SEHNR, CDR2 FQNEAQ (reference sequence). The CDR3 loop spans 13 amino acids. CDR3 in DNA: TGTGCCAGCAGCTGGGACAGGGCAGAGACCCAGTACTTC. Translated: CASSWDRAETQYF.

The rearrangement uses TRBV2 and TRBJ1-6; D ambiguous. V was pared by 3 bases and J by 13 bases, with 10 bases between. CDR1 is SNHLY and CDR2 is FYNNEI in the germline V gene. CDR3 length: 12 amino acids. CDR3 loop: CASSESVRPLHF. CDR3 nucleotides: TGTGCCAGCAGTGAGAGCGTCCGTCCCCTCCACTTT.

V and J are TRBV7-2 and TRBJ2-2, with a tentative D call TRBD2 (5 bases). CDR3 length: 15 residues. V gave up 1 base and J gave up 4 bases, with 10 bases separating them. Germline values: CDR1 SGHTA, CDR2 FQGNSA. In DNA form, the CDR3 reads TGTGCCAGCAGCTTAGTCCGACTAAGCACCGGGGAGCTGTTTTTT. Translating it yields CASSLVRLSTGELFF.

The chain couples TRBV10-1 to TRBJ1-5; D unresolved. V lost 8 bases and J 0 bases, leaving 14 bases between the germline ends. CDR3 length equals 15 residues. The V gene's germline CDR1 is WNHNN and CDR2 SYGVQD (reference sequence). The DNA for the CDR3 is TGCGCCAGCCTGATCAGACCATATAGCAATCAGCCCCAGCATTTT. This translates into CASLIRPYSNQPQHF.

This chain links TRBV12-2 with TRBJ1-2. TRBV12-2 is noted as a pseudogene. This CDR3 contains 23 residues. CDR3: CASRLGRGWGRLRPCLGRDGYTF. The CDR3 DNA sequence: TGTGCAAGTCGCTTAGGAAGGGGTTGGGGCAGATTGCGGCCTTGTCTGGGGAGAGATGGCTACACCTTC.

The CDR3 DNA is TGTGCTAGTGGTTTGGAGGGGGGGGAGCAGTACTTC. It encodes CASGLEGGEQYF. The rearrangement uses TRBV12-5 and TRBJ2-7; a possible D gene is TRBD2 (7 bases). Trimming left V 1 base short and J 7 bases short, with 8 bases between. CDR3 size: 12 residues. CDR1 is LGHNT, CDR2 FRNRAP, per germline.

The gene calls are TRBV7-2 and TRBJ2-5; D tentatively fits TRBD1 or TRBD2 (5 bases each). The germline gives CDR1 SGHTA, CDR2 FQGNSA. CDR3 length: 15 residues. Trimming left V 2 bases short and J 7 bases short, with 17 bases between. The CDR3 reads CASSLRGVSAGTQYF. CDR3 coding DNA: TGTGCCAGCAGCTTAAGAGGGGTATCGGCGGGGACCCAGTACTTC. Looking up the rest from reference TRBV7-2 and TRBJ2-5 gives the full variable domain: GAGVSQSPSNKVTEKGKDVELRCDPISGHTALYWYRQSLGQGLEFLIYFQGNSAPDKSGLPSDRFSAERTGGSVSTLTIQRTQQEDSAVYLCASSLRGVSAGTQYFGPGTRLLVL.

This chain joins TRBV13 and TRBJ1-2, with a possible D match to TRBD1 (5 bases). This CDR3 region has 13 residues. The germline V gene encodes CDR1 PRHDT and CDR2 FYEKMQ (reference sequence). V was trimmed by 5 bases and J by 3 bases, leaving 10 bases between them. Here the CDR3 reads CASSTGPDYGYTF. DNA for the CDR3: TGTGCCAGCAGCACGGGGCCCGACTATGGCTACACCTTC.

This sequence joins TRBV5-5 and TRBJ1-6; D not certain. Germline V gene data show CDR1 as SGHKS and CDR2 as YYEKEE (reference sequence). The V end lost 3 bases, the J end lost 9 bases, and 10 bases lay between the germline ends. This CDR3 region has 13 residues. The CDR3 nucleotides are TGTGCCAGCAGCTCAAGCGTACTTTCACCCCTCCACTTT. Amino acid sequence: CASSSSVLSPLHF.